Included here is one TCR beta chain sequence, with context. Its specificity is unknown. The J segment lost 1 base and the V segment lost 5 bases, leaving 5 bases of the junction unmatched. This CDR3 is built from 15 residues. CDR1 is ENHRY, CDR2 SYGVKD, per germline. Method: immunoSEQ multiplex PCR; TCRdb's copy keeps in-frame clones and lacks some. The sample has 150,000 or so clones, around 93% seen once. The sample comes from a study of T cell responses to AZD1222 COVID-19 vaccine. Study results and limitations: Most donors were white British, females outnumbered males, and clonal diversity was possibly underestimated.

The origin of this receptor is an adult in good health. The sample here was peripheral blood, taken on day 0 of AZD1222 vaccination. The V gene is TRBV10-3, the J gene TRBJ2-3, with 8 bases lining up with TRBD1. CDR3: CAISNPGQGTDTQYF. CDR3 sequence (DNA): TGTGCCATCAGTAACCCGGGACAGGGCACAGATACGCAGTATTTT.